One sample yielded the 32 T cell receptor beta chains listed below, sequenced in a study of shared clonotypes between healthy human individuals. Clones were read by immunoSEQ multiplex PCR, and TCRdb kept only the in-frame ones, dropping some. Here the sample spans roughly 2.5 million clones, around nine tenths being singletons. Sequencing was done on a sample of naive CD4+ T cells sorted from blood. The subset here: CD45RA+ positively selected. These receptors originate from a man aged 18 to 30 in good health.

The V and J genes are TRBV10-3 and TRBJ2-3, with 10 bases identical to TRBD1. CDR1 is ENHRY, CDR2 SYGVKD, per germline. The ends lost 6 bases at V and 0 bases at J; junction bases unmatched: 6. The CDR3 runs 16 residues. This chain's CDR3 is CAISGTGAISTDTQYF. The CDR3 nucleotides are TGTGCCATCAGCGGGACAGGGGCCATTAGCACAGATACGCAGTATTTT.

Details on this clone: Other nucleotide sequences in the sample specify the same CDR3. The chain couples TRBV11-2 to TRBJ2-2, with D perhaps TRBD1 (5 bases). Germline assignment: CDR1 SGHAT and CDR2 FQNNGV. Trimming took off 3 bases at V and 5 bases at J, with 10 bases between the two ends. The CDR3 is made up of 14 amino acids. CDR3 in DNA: TGTGCCAGCAGCTTGGCACCAGGGACCGGGGAGCTGTTTTTT. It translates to CASSLAPGTGELFF.

The CDR3: CAKPGLLRSEQFF. CDR3 coding DNA: TGTGCCAAACCGGGACTACTAAGGAGTGAGCAGTTCTTC. V is TRBV6-5 and J is TRBJ2-1, with 7 nucleotides matching TRBD2. The CDR3 is 13 residues long. Germline CDR1 and CDR2: MNHEY and SVGAGI. V dropped 10 bases and J dropped 9; count of bases not matched to a gene: 12.

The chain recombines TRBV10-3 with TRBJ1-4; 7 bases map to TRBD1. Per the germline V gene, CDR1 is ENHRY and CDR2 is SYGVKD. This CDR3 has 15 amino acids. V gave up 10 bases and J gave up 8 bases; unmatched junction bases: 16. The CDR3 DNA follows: TGTGCCACTTCAACCCTCGGGACAGCAGGGGAAAAACTGTTTTTT. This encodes CATSTLGTAGEKLFF.

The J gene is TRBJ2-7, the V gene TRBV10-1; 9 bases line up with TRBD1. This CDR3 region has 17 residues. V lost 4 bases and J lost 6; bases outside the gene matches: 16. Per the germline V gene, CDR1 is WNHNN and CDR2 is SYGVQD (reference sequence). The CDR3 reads CASSGPSRDRVSGEQYF. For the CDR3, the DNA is TGCGCCAGCAGTGGACCCTCTCGGGACAGGGTCTCCGGCGAGCAGTACTTC.

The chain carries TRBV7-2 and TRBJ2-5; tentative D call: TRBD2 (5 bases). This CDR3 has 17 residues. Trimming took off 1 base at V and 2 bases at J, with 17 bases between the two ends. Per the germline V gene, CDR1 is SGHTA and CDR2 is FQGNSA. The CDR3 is CASSLGGPSGKQETQYF. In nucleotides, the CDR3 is TGTGCCAGCAGCTTAGGGGGTCCGAGCGGTAAACAAGAGACCCAGTACTTC.

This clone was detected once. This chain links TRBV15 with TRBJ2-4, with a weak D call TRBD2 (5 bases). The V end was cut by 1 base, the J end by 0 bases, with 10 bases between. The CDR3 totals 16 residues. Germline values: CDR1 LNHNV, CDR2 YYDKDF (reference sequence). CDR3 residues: CATSRGERVAKNIQYF. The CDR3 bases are TGTGCCACCAGCAGAGGGGAGAGGGTAGCCAAAAACATTCAGTACTTC.

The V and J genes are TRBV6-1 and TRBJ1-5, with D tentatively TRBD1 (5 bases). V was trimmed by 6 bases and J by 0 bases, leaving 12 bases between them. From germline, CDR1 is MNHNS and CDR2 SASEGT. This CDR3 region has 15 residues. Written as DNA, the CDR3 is TGTGCCAGCAGAGAGGGACCTTATAGCAATCAGCCCCAGCATTTT. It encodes CASREGPYSNQPQHF.

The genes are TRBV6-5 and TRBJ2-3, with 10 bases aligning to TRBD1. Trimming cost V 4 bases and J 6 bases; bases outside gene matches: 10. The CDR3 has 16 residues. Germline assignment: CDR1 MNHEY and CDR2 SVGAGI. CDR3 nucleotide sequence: TGTGCCAGCAGTTCCCGGCCCGGGACAGGGGCCGATACGCAGTATTTT. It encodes CASSSRPGTGADTQYF.

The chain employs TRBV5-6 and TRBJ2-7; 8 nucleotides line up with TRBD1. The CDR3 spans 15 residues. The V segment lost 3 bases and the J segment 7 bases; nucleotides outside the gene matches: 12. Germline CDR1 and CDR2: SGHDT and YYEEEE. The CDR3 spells CASSYPGTGTREQYF. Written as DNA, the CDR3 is TGTGCCAGCAGCTACCCCGGGACAGGTACGAGAGAGCAGTACTTC.

The CDR3 DNA is TGTGCCAGCAGCCTCTTTACTCAGGGGGCACGAAACTACGAGCAGTACTTC. Protein: CASSLFTQGARNYEQYF. The chain employs TRBV5-8 and TRBJ2-7; TRBD1 agrees at 8 bases. The CDR3 runs 17 residues. Per germline, CDR1 SGHTS and CDR2 YDEGEE. The ends lost 4 bases at V and 3 bases at J; junction bases unmatched: 15.

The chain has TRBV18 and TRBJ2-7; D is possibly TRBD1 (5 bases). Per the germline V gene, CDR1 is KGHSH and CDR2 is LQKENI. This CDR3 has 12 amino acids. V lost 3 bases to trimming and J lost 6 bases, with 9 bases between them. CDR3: CASSPWGSEQYF. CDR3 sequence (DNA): TGTGCCAGCTCACCTTGGGGCTCCGAGCAGTACTTC.

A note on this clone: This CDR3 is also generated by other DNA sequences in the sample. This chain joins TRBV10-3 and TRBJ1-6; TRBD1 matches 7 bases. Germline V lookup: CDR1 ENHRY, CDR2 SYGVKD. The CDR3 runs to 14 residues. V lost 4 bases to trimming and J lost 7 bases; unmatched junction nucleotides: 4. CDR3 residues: CAISGSGGNSPLHF. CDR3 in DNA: TGTGCCATCAGTGGCTCAGGGGGGAATTCACCCCTCCACTTT.

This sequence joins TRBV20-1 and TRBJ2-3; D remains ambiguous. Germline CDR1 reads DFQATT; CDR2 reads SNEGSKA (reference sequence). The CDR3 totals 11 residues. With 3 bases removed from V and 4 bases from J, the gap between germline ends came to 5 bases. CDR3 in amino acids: CSASLPDTQYF. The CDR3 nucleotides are TGCAGTGCTAGTCTCCCAGATACGCAGTATTTT.

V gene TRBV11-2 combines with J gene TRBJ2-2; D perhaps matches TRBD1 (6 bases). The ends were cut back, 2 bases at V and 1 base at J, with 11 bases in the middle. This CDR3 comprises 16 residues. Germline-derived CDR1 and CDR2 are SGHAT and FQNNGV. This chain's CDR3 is CASSLSGAKNTGELFF. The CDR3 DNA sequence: TGTGCCAGCAGCTTATCAGGGGCCAAGAACACCGGGGAGCTGTTTTTT.

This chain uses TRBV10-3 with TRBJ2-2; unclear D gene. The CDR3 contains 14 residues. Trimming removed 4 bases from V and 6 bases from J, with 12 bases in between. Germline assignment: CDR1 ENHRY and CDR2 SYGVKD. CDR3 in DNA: TGTGCCATCAGTGGAGGAGCAGGAGCCGGGGAGCTGTTTTTT. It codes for CAISGGAGAGELFF.

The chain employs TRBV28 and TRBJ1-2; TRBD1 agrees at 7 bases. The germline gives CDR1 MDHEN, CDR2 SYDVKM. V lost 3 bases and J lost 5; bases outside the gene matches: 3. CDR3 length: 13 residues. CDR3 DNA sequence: TGTGCCAGCAGTTTCACCAGGGGGTATGGCTACACCTTC. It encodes CASSFTRGYGYTF.

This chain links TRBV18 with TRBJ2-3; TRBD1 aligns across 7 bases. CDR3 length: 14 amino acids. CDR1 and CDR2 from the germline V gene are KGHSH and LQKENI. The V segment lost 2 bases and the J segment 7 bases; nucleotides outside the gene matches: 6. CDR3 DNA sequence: TGTGCCAGCTCACCAGAGGGGGCGACGAATACGCAGTATTTT. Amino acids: CASSPEGATNTQYF.

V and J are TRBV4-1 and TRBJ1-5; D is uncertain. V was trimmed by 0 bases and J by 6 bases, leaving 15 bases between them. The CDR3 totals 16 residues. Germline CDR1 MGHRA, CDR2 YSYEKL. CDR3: CASSQDPGGSGQPQHF. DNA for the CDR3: TGCGCCAGCAGCCAAGATCCCGGCGGTAGCGGTCAGCCCCAGCATTTT.

The CDR3 region has the DNA TGTGCCATCAGTGGGAGGAGGGGGCGTGTGTACACTGAAGCTTTCTTT. As protein: CAISGRRGRVYTEAFF. This chain connects TRBV10-3 to TRBJ1-1; 7 nucleotides align to TRBD1. From germline, CDR1 is ENHRY and CDR2 SYGVKD. This CDR3 contains 16 residues. With V trimmed by 4 bases and J by 3 bases, 11 bases remained unmatched.

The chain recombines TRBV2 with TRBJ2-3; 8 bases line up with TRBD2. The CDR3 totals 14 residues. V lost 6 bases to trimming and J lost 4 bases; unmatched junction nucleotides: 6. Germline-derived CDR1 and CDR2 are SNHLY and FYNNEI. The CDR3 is CASRGAGVADTQYF. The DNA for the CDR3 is TGTGCCAGCAGGGGAGCGGGAGTAGCAGATACGCAGTATTTT.

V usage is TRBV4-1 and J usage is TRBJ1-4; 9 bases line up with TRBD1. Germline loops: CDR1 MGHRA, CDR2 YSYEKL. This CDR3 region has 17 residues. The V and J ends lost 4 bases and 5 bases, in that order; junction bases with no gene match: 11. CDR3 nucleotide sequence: TGCGCCAGCAGCCTAGGGACAGGGAAAACGAAGAATGAAAAACTGTTTTTT. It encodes CASSLGTGKTKNEKLFF.

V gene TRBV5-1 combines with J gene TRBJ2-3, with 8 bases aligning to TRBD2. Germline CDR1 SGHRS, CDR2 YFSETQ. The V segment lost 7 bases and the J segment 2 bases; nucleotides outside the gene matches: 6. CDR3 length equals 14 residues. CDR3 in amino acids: CASQLADHTDTQYF. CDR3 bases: TGCGCCAGCCAACTAGCGGACCACACAGATACGCAGTATTTT.

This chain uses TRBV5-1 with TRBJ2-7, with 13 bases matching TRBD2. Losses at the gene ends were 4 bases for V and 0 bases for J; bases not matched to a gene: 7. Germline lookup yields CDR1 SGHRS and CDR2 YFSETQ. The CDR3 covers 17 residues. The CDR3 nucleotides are TGCGCCAGCAGCCCTTGGACTAGCGGGAGACACTCCTACGAGCAGTACTTC. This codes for CASSPWTSGRHSYEQYF.

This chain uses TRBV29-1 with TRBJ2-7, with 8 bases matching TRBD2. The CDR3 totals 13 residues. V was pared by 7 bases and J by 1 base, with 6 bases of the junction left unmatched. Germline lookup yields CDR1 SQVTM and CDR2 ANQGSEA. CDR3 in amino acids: CSANSGVSYEQYF. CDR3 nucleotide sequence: TGCAGCGCCAATAGCGGGGTTTCCTACGAGCAGTACTTC.

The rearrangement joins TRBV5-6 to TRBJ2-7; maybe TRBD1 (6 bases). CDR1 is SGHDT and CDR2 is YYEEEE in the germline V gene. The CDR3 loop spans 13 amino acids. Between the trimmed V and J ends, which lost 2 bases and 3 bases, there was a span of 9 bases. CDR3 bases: TGTGCCAGCAGCTTTCTGGACAGCTACGAGCAGTACTTC. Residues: CASSFLDSYEQYF.

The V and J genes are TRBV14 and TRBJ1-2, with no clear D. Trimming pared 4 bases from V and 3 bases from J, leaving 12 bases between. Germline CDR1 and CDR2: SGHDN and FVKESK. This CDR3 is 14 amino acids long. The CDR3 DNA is TGTGCCAGCAGCCGAGTAGACGGGCACTATGGCTACACCTTC. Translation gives CASSRVDGHYGYTF.

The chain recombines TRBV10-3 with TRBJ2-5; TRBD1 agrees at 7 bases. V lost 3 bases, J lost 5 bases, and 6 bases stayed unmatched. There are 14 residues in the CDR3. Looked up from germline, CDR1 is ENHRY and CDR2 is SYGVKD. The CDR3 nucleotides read TGTGCCATCAGTGACGGACAGGACGGCGAGACCCAGTACTTC. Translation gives CAISDGQDGETQYF.

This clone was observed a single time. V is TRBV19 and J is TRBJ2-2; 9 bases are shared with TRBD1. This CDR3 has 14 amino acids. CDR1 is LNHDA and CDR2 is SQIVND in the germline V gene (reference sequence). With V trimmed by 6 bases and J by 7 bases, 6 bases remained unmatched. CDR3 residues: CASSVQGAGGELFF. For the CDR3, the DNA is TGTGCCAGTAGCGTACAGGGGGCCGGCGGGGAGCTGTTTTTT.

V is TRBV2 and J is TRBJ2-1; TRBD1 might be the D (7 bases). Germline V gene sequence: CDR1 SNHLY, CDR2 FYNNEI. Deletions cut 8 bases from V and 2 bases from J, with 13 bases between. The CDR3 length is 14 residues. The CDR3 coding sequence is TGTGCCAGCGGGGGGCAGGGGGCCTACAATGAGCAGTTCTTC. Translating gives CASGGQGAYNEQFF.

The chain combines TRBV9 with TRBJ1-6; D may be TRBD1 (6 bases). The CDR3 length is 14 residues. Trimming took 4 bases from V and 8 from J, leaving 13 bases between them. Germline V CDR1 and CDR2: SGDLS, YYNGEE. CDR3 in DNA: TGTGCCAGCAGCTCCGGCCCAGGGGATTCACCCCTCCACTTT. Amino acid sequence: CASSSGPGDSPLHF. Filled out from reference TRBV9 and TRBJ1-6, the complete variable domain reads DSGVTQTPKHLITATGQRVTLRCSPRSGDLSVYWYQQSLDQGLQFLIQYYNGEERAKGNILERFSAQQFPDLHSELNLSSLELGDSALYFCASSSGPGDSPLHFGNGTRLTVT.

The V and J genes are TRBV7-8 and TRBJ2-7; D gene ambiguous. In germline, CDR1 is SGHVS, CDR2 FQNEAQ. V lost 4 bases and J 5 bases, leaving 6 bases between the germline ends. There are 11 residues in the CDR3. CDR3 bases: TGTGCCAGCAGCTCCGTCCACGAGCAGTACTTC. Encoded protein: CASSSVHEQYF.